The 2 T cell receptor beta chains presented below share a single source sample, sequenced in a study of regulatory T cells in long-lasting Graves disease. Sample time point: newly diagnosed GD, antithyroid drugs for less than 3 months. Following extraction of RNA from PBMCs, that RNA was used to make the TCR library. HTBI primers from iRepertoire and Arm-PCR of CDR3 regions yielded the TCR beta libraries. TCRdb re-analysed the multiplex PCR reads in MiXCR, keeping a single row per CDR3 protein. The sample shows roughly 410,000 distinct CDR3 sequences, 14% to 15% of them seen only once. This sample was shared with a second study, whose subject was T cells in Graves' hyperthyroidism and ophthalmopathy.

Specimen: peripheral blood mononuclear cells (PBMCs), collected at new diagnosis, from a patient treated with antithyroid drugs. The receptor set was obtained from a woman in her thirties or forties with Graves disease.

Ten or more counts support this clonotype. The chain employs TRBV11-2 and TRBJ2-2, with a tentative D call TRBD2 (6 bases). V lost 6 bases to trimming and J lost 6 bases, with 11 bases between them. This CDR3 spans 13 amino acids. Per germline, CDR1 SGHAT and CDR2 FQNNGV. CDR3 sequence: CASSLPGAGELFF. CDR3 sequence (DNA): TGTGCCAGCAGTTTACCGGGGGCCGGGGAGCTGTTTTTT.

The sample holds many counts of this clonotype. A read error is possible here, since a much larger clone lies one base away. The chain is built from TRBV12-3 or TRBV12-4 and TRBJ1-2, with 7 bases lining up with TRBD1. The CDR3 runs 13 residues. CDR3 sequence: CVSSPGTAYGYTF. The CDR3 DNA follows: TGTGTCAGCAGCCCCGGGACAGCATATGGCTACACCTTC.